This TCR beta chain comes out of a study of technical replicates of blood from a few donors. The CDR3 has 15 amino acids. Per the germline V gene, CDR1 is GTSNPN and CDR2 is SVGIG (reference sequence). Trimming removed 0 bases from V and 7 bases from J, with 15 bases in between. TCRdb keeps only in-frame clones here, not all; method: immunoSEQ multiplex PCR. The table has fewer than 45,000 clones, approximately 96% seen once. This clonotype was obtained from a human donor in good health. The chain uses TRBV30 and TRBJ2-2, with D possibly TRBD2 on 6 matching bases. The sequenced sample consisted of T cells isolated from PBMCs. The CDR3 is CAWSVTGTAYGELFF. The CDR3 bases are TGTGCCTGGAGTGTGACCGGGACTGCATACGGGGAGCTGTTTTTT.